What follows describes a single T cell receptor beta chain. This entry is derived from a study of long-term antiretroviral therapy in people with HIV. They ran version v3.0 of the immunoSEQ assay at survey level. Clones were sequenced by immunoSEQ multiplex PCR, and TCRdb holds only the in-frame ones, with some missing. The sample holds around 21,000 clones, approximately 88% seen once. V trimming: 6 bases; J trimming: 9 bases; junction bases outside the gene matches: 4. Germline-derived CDR1 and CDR2 are SGHTA and FQGNSA. This CDR3 contains 13 residues. The chain uses TRBV7-2 and TRBJ2-1; 11 bases align to TRBD2. This sample comprised unsorted PBMCs, obtained 2.1 years after starting antiretroviral therapy. The sequence was collected from a man aged 18-30 years with HIV. The CDR3 region is CASRPLAGAEQFF. CDR3 in DNA: TGTGCCAGCAGACCACTAGCGGGAGCTGAGCAGTTCTTC.